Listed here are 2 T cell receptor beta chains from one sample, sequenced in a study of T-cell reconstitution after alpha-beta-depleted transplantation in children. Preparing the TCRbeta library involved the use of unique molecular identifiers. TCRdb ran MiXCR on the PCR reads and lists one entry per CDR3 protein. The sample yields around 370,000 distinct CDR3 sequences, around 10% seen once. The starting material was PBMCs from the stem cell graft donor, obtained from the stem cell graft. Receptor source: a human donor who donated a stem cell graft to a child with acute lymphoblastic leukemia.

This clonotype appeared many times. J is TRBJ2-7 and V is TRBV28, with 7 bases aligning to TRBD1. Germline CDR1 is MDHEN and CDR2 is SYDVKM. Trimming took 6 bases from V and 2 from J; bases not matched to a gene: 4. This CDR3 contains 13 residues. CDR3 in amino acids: CASRRQGAYEQYF. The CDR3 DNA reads TGTGCCAGCAGACGGCAGGGGGCCTACGAGCAGTACTTC.

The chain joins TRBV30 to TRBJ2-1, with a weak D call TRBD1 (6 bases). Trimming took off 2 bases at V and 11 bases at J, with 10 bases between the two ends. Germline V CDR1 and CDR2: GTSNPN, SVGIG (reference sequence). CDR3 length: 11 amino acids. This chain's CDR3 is CAWSTTGQQFF. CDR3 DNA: TGTGCCTGGAGTACAACAGGGCAGCAGTTCTTC.